Given below is one T cell receptor beta chain in context. Its matching antigen is unknown. Using immunoSEQ multiplex PCR, the repertoire was profiled, and TCRdb retains in-frame clones only, with some absent. Seen here are around 50,000 clones, roughly 87% observed once, and the top ten hold around 15%. These data are taken from a study of Tregs in tolerant kidney transplant recipients. Study-level results: Biological reproducibility was not directly addressed, but technical replication error appeared minimal. Tregs expanded with activated donor B cells seemed most donor-specific.

Recipients received nonmyeloablative bone marrow transplants from related graft donors, with transient mixed chimerism. CD4+CD25+CD127- Tregs, CD4+CD25- non-Tregs, CD4 and CD8 cells were sorted. This clonotype was obtained from a human patient who received a combined kidney and bone marrow transplant. The graft donor may be the source of some T cells. The sample was CD8+ T cells from blood (PBMCs), taken 12 months after the transplant.

The CDR3 nucleotides read TGTGCCAGCAGCTTAGGAAAGGGTACTAGCGGGTGGCCGCAGTTCTTC. The encoded protein is CASSLGKGTSGWPQFF. The genes are TRBV7-8 and TRBJ2-1, with 9 bases aligning to TRBD2. The germline V gene has CDR1 SGHVS and CDR2 FQNEAQ. Trimming cost V 1 base and J 12 bases; bases outside gene matches: 13. The CDR3 covers 16 residues. Based on the CDR3 plus reference TRBV7-8 and TRBJ2-1, the full variable domain is GAGVSQSPRYKVAKRGQDVALRCDPISGHVSLFWYQQALGQGPEFLTYFQNEAQLDKSGLPSDRFFAERPEGSVSTLKIQRTQQEDSAVYLCASSLGKGTSGWPQFFGPGTRLTVL.